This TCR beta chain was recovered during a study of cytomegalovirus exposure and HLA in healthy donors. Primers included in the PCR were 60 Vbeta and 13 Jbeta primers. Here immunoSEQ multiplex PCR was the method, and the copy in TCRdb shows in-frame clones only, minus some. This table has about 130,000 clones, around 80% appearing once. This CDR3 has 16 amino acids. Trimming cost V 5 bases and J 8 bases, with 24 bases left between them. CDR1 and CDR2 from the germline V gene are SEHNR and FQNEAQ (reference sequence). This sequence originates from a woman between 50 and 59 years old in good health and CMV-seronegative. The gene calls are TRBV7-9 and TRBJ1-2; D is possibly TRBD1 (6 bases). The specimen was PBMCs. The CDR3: CASSLNRDTGRDGYTF. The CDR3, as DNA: TGTGCCAGCAGCCTAAACCGGGACACCGGTCGGGACGGCTACACCTTC.